These 2 T cell receptor beta chains were all obtained from the same sample, sequenced in a study of CD8 T cells in ankylosing spondylitis. The study, taken as a whole, reports: Made up of 7 to 9 highly homologous variants, a TCR beta motif appeared characteristic of ankylosing spondylitis blood.

TCRdb used MiXCR to reprocess the 5' RACE reads, holding one entry per CDR3 protein. The data contain about 340,000 distinct CDR3 sequences, 7.5% to 9% of them singletons. These receptors' antigens are unknown. Sequencing was performed on blood, either unsorted or a sorted T cell fraction (not recorded which). Receptors originate from a male donor with ankylosing spondylitis.

This clonotype was observed a few times. A junction end diverges from the germline sequence, so it may reflect a read error. The chain joins TRBV27 to TRBJ2-1; D remains ambiguous. CDR1 MNHEY and CDR2 SMNVEV come from the germline V gene (reference sequence). There are 15 residues in the CDR3. The DNA of the CDR3 is TGTGCCAGCAATTTAAGCCCCAAGGGCTACAATGAGCAGTTCTTC. It is translated as CASNLSPKGYNEQFF.

The chain is built from TRBV4-1 and TRBJ2-7; 8 bases are a match to TRBD2. The length of the CDR3 is 15 residues. Trimming cost V 3 bases and J 2 bases; bases outside gene matches: 6. Germline lookup yields CDR1 MGHRA and CDR2 YSYEKL. In nucleotides, the CDR3 is TGCGCCAGCAGCCAGGCGGGGGGTAGGACCTACGAGCAGTACTTC. It is translated as CASSQAGGRTYEQYF.